The 5 T cell receptor beta chains given below trace back to one sample, sequenced in a study of CD8+ T cells in alopecia areata (dated by TCRdb to about 2018). The library was built by means of the immunoSEQ multiplex PCR assay. RNA was extracted from all samples and reverse transcribed into cDNA, which served as template for TCR sequencing. TCRdb's version of the immuneACCESS table is confined to in-frame rearrangements and falls short of the full clone set. An unresolved V gene accounts for under half of the shortfall where checked; the remainder is of unknown origin. This sample gives 100,000 to 150,000 clones in total; around two fifths of them show up just once. The ten largest clones take up over 3% of the sample. The material sequenced was CD4+ T cells sorted from blood. The receptor set was obtained from a human donor with alopecia areata.

The rearrangement uses TRBV7-9 and TRBJ2-1; 8 nucleotides agree with TRBD2. The germline gives CDR1 SEHNR, CDR2 FQNEAQ (reference sequence). This CDR3 comprises 15 residues. The J segment lost 1 base and the V segment lost 4 bases, leaving 3 bases of the junction unmatched. CDR3 DNA: TGTGCCAGCAGCTACGCGGGGGGTTCCTACAATGAGCAGTTCTTC. It is translated as CASSYAGGSYNEQFF.

The rearrangement uses TRBV29-1 and TRBJ1-1; no clear D gene. Trimming shortened V by 0 bases and J by 3 bases, and 5 bases separated the two germline ends. This CDR3 is 12 amino acids long. CDR1 is SQVTM, CDR2 ANQGSEA, per germline. The CDR3 DNA sequence: TGCAGCGTTGAAGACCATTACACTGAAGCTTTCTTT. Translation: CSVEDHYTEAFF.

The chain joins TRBV29-1 to TRBJ2-2; the D gene could be TRBD1 or TRBD2 (5 bases each). V was clipped by 5 bases and J by 9 bases, with 13 bases between them. This CDR3 contains 12 residues. Germline CDR1 and CDR2: SQVTM and ANQGSEA. The CDR3, as DNA: TGCAGCGTTTGGGGGTATGGGAGGGAGCTGTTTTTT. As protein: CSVWGYGRELFF.

Remarks on this clone: A read error may explain this, as a much larger clone is one base away. Other DNA variants within this sample encode the same CDR3. The genes are TRBV28 and TRBJ2-7; D unclear. The CDR3 contains 11 residues. Trimming stripped 5 bases from V and 2 bases from J, with 4 bases between. Germline CDR1 reads MDHEN; CDR2 reads SYDVKM. CDR3 loop: CASSLTYEQYF. The CDR3 DNA reads TGTGCCAGCAGTCTGACCTACGAGCAGTACTTC.

Worth noting for this clone: A read error may be the cause here, since a much bigger clone is one base away. V and J are TRBV7-2 and TRBJ2-7; D not certain. Trimming removed 5 bases at V and 0 bases at J, with 2 bases between. Germline V lookup: CDR1 SGHTA, CDR2 FQGNSA. This CDR3 has 11 residues. The CDR3 sequence is CASSPSYEQYF. The CDR3 DNA sequence: TGTGCCAGCAGCCCCTCCTACGAGCAGTACTTC.